A single sample is the source of the 18 T cell receptor beta chains below, sequenced in a study of beta chain features in type 1 diabetes. The sequenced template was cDNA made from the entire isolated RNA. Generated by immunoSEQ multiplex PCR, the TCRdb table keeps only in-frame clones and is missing some. Among under 950,000 clones, around a sixth were seen once, and the ten largest hold about 0.02%. Source material: naive CD4+ T cells from blood. These receptors were collected from a woman between 18 and 29 years old in good health.

About this clone itself: This likely comes from a read error, as the CDR3 has no conserved phenylalanine or tryptophan at its end. The DNA is left out, because the CDR3 cannot be placed on it with certainty; the CDR3 is given as TCRdb lists it. The rearrangement joins TRBV4-3 to TRBJ2-3; TRBD2, the D gene given by the table, was not confirmed from the DNA. Termini included, the CDR3 measures 12 amino acids. The germline CDR1 and CDR2 sequences are LGHNA and YSLEER. The CDR3: CASSQEVPTSGC.

This clone has more than one count but fewer than ten. V is TRBV7-2 and J is TRBJ2-2, with D perhaps given as TRBD1 or TRBD2 (5 bases each). The CDR3 sequence is 15 residues long. Germline CDR1 and CDR2: SGHTA and FQGNSA. V lost 4 bases and J 3 bases, leaving 12 bases between the germline ends. The CDR3 bases are TGTGCCAGCAGCTGGGCCGGGGCCCACACCGGGGAGCTGTTTTTT. This codes for CASSWAGAHTGELFF.

The chain is built from TRBV19 and TRBJ2-6; D is ambiguous. The CDR3 runs to 16 residues. Looked up from germline, CDR1 is LNHDA and CDR2 is SQIVND (reference sequence). The germline V and J ends were trimmed by 6 bases and 0 bases, with 12 bases remaining between them. CDR3 coding DNA: TGTGCCAGTAGCCCTGGGCGTCGCTCTGGGGCCAACGTCCTGACTTTC. It specifies CASSPGRRSGANVLTF.

The V call is TRBV29-1, the J call TRBJ1-1; D possibly corresponds to TRBD1 (5 bases). There are 12 residues in the CDR3. V shed 0 bases and J shed 8 bases, with 10 bases lying between them. Germline loops: CDR1 SQVTM, CDR2 ANQGSEA. The CDR3 bases are TGCAGCGTTGAAGAGCCCAGGGACGAAGCTTTCTTT. It translates to CSVEEPRDEAFF.

The chain recombines TRBV27 with TRBJ1-4; D is perhaps TRBD1 (6 bases). The CDR3 covers 13 residues. From germline, CDR1 is MNHEY and CDR2 SMNVEV (reference sequence). Trimming removed 4 bases at V and 8 bases at J, with 11 bases between. CDR3 sequence (DNA): TGTGCCAGCAGTTACAGGGTGGGGGAAAAACTGTTTTTT. This sequence encodes CASSYRVGEKLFF.

This clone was counted a few times. The same CDR3 also results from other DNA sequences found in this sample. J is TRBJ2-1 and V is TRBV7-2, with 9 nucleotides matching TRBD2. Trimming cost V 5 bases and J 2 bases; bases outside gene matches: 4. The CDR3 sequence is 15 residues long. CDR1 is SGHTA, CDR2 FQGNSA, per germline. CDR3 amino acids: CASSMTSGTYNEQFF. CDR3 bases: TGTGCCAGCAGCATGACTAGCGGAACCTACAATGAGCAGTTCTTC.

CDR3 nucleotides: TGTGCCAGCAGGCAAAGACCGCAGGAGACCCAGTACTTC. It yields the protein CASRQRPQETQYF. The chain combines TRBV2 with TRBJ2-5; D call uncertain. This CDR3 is built from 13 residues. Per germline, CDR1 SNHLY and CDR2 FYNNEI. Trimming cost V 6 bases and J 5 bases, with 13 bases left between them.

The rearrangement uses TRBV19 and TRBJ1-2, with TRBD1 identical over 9 bases. The V segment lost 3 bases and the J segment 6 bases; nucleotides outside the gene matches: 5. The length of the CDR3 is 14 residues. The V gene's germline CDR1 is LNHDA and CDR2 SQIVND (reference sequence). The CDR3 loop reads CASSIGQGIDGYTF. CDR3 nucleotides: TGTGCCAGTAGTATCGGACAGGGGATTGATGGCTACACCTTC.

V is TRBV11-3 and J is TRBJ2-1; tentatively, D is TRBD2 (5 bases). V was clipped by 1 base and J by 6 bases, with 7 bases between them. The CDR3 consists of 13 residues. CDR1 is SGHNT and CDR2 is YENEEA in the germline V gene. The chain's CDR3 is CASSLGLANEQFF. For the CDR3, the DNA is TGTGCCAGCAGCTTAGGTCTAGCCAATGAGCAGTTCTTC.

The chain carries TRBV2 and TRBJ1-2; the D is unclear. The CDR3 totals 13 residues. Germline loops: CDR1 SNHLY, CDR2 FYNNEI. The V gene lost 7 bases and the J gene lost 4 bases, with 13 bases spanning the gap. The CDR3 protein is CASTLTYLYGYTF. CDR3 nucleotide sequence: TGTGCCAGCACTCTGACATACCTCTATGGCTACACCTTC. Using reference TRBV2 and TRBJ1-2 for the parts outside the CDR3, the full variable domain is EPEVTQTPSHQVTQMGQEVILRCVPISNHLYFYWYRQILGQKVEFLVSFYNNEISEKSEIFDDQFSVERPDGSNFTLKIRSTKLEDSAMYFCASTLTYLYGYTFGSGTRLTVV.

This chain links TRBV5-1 with TRBJ2-5; D might be TRBD1 (6 bases). V shed 4 bases and J shed 4 bases, with 11 bases lying between them. Germline loops: CDR1 SGHRS, CDR2 YFSETQ. The CDR3 contains 13 residues. CDR3: CASSVGQRETQYF. In nucleotides, the CDR3 is TGCGCCAGCAGCGTCGGACAGCGAGAGACCCAGTACTTC.

The sample holds a few counts of this clone. The gene calls are TRBV7-2 and TRBJ2-1; 7 positions agree with TRBD2. The CDR3 has 13 amino acids. CDR1 is SGHTA and CDR2 is FQGNSA in the germline V gene. Trimming took 4 bases from V and 12 from J; bases not matched to a gene: 9. Here the CDR3 reads CASSSSGKRGQFF. DNA of the CDR3: TGTGCCAGCAGCTCAAGCGGGAAACGGGGGCAGTTCTTC.

The chain is built from TRBV7-9 and TRBJ1-5; 7 bases fit TRBD1. CDR1 SEHNR and CDR2 FQNEAQ come from the germline V gene (reference sequence). J was trimmed by 6 bases and V by 5 bases; bases with no gene match: 4. This CDR3 region has 13 residues. CDR3 residues: CASSPRQGQPQHF. CDR3 nucleotides: TGTGCCAGCAGCCCGAGACAGGGTCAGCCCCAGCATTTT.

This CDR3 reads CASSEAYSTDTQYF. CDR3 nucleotide sequence: TGTGCCAGCAGCGAAGCATATAGCACAGATACGCAGTATTTT. The J gene is TRBJ2-3, the V gene TRBV7-3, with D hard to call. CDR1 is SGHTA, CDR2 FQGTGA, per germline. The V end was cut by 5 bases, the J end by 0 bases, with 9 bases between. The CDR3 is 14 amino acids.

The J gene is TRBJ2-7, the V gene TRBV4-2, with D perhaps TRBD1 (5 bases). V lost 0 bases and J 3 bases, leaving 6 bases between the germline ends. CDR1 is LGHNA and CDR2 is YNFKEQ in the germline V gene. The CDR3 has 13 residues. The CDR3 is CASSQEQVYEQYF. CDR3 DNA: TGTGCCAGCAGCCAAGAACAGGTCTACGAGCAGTACTTC.

The V call is TRBV5-4, the J call TRBJ2-1, with a weak D call TRBD2 (6 bases). V was cut by 4 bases and J by 3 bases, with 8 bases left in between. The CDR3 sequence is 13 residues long. Germline CDR1 and CDR2: SGHNT and YYREEE (reference sequence). The DNA for the CDR3 is TGTGCCAGCAGCACGGGACTCTACAATGAGCAGTTCTTC. Translating gives CASSTGLYNEQFF.

This sequence joins TRBV9 and TRBJ1-2; D remains ambiguous. The CDR3 totals 13 residues. V was cut by 2 bases and J by 8 bases, with 13 bases left in between. Germline CDR1 SGDLS, CDR2 YYNGEE. In DNA form, the CDR3 reads TGTGCCAGCAGCGTCGGAGATCGGGGAGGCTACACCTTC. Its protein is CASSVGDRGGYTF.

This chain connects TRBV5-6 to TRBJ1-4; D uncertain. Germline assignment: CDR1 SGHDT and CDR2 YYEEEE. With 3 bases removed from V and 8 bases from J, the gap between germline ends came to 11 bases. The CDR3 is 13 amino acids. CDR3 in amino acids: CASSYWYREKLFF. The DNA for the CDR3 is TGTGCCAGCAGCTATTGGTATAGAGAAAAACTGTTTTTT.